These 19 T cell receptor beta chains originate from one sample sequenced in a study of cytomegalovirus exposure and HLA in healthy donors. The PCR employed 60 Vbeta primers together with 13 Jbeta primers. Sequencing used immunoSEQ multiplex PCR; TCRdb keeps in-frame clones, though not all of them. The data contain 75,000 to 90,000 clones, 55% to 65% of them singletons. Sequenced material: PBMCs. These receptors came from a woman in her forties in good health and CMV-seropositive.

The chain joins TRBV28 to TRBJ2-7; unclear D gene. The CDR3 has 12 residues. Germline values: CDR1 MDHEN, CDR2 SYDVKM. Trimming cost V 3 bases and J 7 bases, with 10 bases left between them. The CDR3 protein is CASSFSPREQYF. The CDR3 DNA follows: TGTGCCAGCAGTTTCTCCCCGCGGGAGCAGTACTTC.

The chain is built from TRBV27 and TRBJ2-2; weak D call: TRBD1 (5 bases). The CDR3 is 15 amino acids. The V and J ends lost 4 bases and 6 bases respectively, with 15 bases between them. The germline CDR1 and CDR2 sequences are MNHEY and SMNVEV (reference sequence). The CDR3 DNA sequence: TGTGCCAGCAGTTCTCGGAACAAGGGGCCCGGGGAGCTGTTTTTT. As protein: CASSSRNKGPGELFF.

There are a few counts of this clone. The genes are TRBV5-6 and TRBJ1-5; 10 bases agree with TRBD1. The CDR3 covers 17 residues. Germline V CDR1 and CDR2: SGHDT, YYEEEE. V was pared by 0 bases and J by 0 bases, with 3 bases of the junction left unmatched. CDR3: CASSLGGQGYSNQPQHF. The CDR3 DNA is TGTGCCAGCAGCTTGGGGGGACAGGGGTATAGCAATCAGCCCCAGCATTTT.

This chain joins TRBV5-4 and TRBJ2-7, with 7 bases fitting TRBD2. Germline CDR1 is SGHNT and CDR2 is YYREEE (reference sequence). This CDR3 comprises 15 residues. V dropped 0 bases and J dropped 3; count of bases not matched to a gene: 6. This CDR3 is CASSLAAGTNYEQYF. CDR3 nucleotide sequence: TGTGCCAGCAGCTTGGCCGCTGGGACTAACTACGAGCAGTACTTC.

CDR3 protein: CASSSPTSGDSGANVLTF. The CDR3 bases are TGTGCCAGCAGCTCGCCAACTTCAGGGGACTCTGGGGCCAACGTCCTGACTTTC. The chain combines TRBV7-2 with TRBJ2-6, with a tentative D call TRBD1 (6 bases). This CDR3 spans 18 amino acids. CDR1 SGHTA and CDR2 FQGNSA come from the germline V gene. V dropped 4 bases and J dropped 0 bases, with 16 bases sitting between them.

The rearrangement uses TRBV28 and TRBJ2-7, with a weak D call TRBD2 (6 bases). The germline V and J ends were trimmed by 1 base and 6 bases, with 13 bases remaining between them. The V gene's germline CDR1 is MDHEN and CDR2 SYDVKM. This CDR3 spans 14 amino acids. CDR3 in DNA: TGTGCCAGCAGTTTATCCAGGGCGGGGCGCGAGCAGTACTTC. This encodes CASSLSRAGREQYF.

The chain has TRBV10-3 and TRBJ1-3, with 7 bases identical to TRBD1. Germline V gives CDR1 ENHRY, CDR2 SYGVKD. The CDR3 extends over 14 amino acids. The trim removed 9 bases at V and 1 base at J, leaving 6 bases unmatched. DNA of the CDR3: TGTGCCATACGAAGGGACAGTTCTGGAAACACCATATATTTT. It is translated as CAIRRDSSGNTIYF.

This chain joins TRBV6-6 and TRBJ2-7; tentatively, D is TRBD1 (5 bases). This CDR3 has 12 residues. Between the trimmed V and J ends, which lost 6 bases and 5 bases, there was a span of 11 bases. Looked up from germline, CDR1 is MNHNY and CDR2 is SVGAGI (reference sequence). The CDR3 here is CASSPRAHEQYF. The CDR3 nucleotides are TGTGCCAGCAGCCCCAGGGCCCACGAGCAGTACTTC.

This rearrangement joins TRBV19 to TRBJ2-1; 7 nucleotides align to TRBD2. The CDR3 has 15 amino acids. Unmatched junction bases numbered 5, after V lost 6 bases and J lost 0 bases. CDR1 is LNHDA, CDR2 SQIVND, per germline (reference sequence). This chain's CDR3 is CASRRGGSSYNEQFF. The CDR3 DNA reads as TGTGCCAGTAGGAGGGGCGGGAGCTCCTACAATGAGCAGTTCTTC.

The CDR3 sequence is CASSFHPLSYEQYF. The DNA for the CDR3 is TGTGCCAGCAGCTTTCACCCCCTCAGTTACGAGCAGTACTTC. This chain connects TRBV5-8 to TRBJ2-7; D is undetermined. This CDR3 spans 14 amino acids. Between the trimmed V and J ends, which lost 2 bases and 4 bases, there was a span of 13 bases. In germline, CDR1 is SGHTS, CDR2 YDEGEE.

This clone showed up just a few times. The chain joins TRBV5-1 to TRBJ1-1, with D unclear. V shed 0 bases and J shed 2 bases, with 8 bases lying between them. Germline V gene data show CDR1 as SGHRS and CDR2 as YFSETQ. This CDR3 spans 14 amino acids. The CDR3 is CASSLGATNTEAFF. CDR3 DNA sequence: TGCGCCAGCAGCTTGGGGGCGACCAACACTGAAGCTTTCTTT. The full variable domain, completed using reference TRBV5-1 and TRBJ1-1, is KAGVTQTPRYLIKTRGQQVTLSCSPISGHRSVSWYQQTPGQGLQFLFEYFSETQRNKGNFPGRFSGRQFSNSRSEMNVSTLELGDSALYLCASSLGATNTEAFFGQGTRLTVV.

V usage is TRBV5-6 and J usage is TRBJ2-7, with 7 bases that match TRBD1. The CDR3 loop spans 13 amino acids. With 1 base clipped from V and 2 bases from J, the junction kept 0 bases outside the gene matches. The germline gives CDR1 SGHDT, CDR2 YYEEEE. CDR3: CASSLTGAYEQYF. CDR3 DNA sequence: TGTGCCAGCAGCTTGACAGGGGCCTACGAGCAGTACTTC.

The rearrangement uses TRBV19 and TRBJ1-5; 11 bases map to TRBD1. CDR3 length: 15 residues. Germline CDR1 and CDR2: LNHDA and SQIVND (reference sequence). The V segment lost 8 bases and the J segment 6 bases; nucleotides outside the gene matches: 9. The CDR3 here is CASREGDRGFQPQHF. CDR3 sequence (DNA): TGTGCCAGTCGTGAGGGGGACAGGGGGTTTCAGCCCCAGCATTTT. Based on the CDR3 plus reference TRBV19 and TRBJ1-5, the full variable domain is DGGITQSPKYLFRKEGQNVTLSCEQNLNHDAMYWYRQDPGQGLRLIYYSQIVNDFQKGDIAEGYSVSREKKESFPLTVTSAQKNPTAFYLCASREGDRGFQPQHFGDGTRLSIL.

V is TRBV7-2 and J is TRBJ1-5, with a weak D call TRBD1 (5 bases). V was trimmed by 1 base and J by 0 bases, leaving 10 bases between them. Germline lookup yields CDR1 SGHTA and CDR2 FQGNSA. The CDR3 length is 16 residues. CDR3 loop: CASSLDSGGSNQPQHF. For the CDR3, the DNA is TGTGCCAGCAGCTTAGATTCGGGGGGTAGCAATCAGCCCCAGCATTTT.

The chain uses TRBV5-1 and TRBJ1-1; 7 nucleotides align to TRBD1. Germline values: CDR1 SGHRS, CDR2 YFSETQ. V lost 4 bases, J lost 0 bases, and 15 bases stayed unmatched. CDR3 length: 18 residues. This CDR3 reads CASSRPTTGTEMNTEAFF. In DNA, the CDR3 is TGCGCCAGCAGCCGACCGACCACCGGGACAGAAATGAACACTGAAGCTTTCTTT. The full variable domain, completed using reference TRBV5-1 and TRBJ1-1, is KAGVTQTPRYLIKTRGQQVTLSCSPISGHRSVSWYQQTPGQGLQFLFEYFSETQRNKGNFPGRFSGRQFSNSRSEMNVSTLELGDSALYLCASSRPTTGTEMNTEAFFGQGTRLTVV.

CDR3: CASSLGKAGFPYEQYF. CDR3 in DNA: TGTGCCAGCAGCTTAGGGAAGGCGGGCTTTCCCTACGAGCAGTACTTC. The J gene is TRBJ2-7, the V gene TRBV7-9; weak D call: TRBD2 (5 bases). Trimming pared 1 base from V and 2 bases from J, leaving 15 bases between. This CDR3 contains 16 residues. The germline V gene encodes CDR1 SEHNR and CDR2 FQNEAQ (reference sequence).

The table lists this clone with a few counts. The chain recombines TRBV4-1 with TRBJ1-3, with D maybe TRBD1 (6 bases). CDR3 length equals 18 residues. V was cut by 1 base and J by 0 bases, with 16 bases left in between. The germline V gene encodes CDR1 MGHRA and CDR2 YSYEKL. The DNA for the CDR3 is TGCGCCAGCAGCCAAGGGGGTCGGGGCAGGGGCTCTGGAAACACCATATATTTT. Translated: CASSQGGRGRGSGNTIYF.

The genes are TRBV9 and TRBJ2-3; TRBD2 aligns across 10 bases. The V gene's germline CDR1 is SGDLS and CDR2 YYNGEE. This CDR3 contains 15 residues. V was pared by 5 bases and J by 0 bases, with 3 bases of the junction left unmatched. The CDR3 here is CASSSGRMSTDTQYF. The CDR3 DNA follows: TGTGCCAGCAGTAGCGGGAGGATGAGCACAGATACGCAGTATTTT.

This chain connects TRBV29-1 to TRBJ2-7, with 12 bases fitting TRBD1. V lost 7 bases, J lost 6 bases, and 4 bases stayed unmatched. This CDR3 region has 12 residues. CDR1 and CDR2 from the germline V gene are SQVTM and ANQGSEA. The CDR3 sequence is CSGGQGASEQYF. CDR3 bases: TGCAGCGGGGGACAGGGGGCAAGCGAGCAGTACTTC.